This T cell receptor (beta chain) was observed in a study of shared clonotypes between healthy human individuals. In the naive CD8 group, cells lacked CD45RO and were positively selected for CCR7, so terminally differentiated effector memory CD45RA+ cells were left out. Using immunoSEQ multiplex PCR, the repertoire was profiled, and TCRdb retains in-frame clones only, with some absent. The profile covers about 2 million clones, with about 94% appearing a single time and about 1.1% taken by the ten largest. Germline CDR1 reads MNHEY; CDR2 reads SVGAGI. Trimming shortened V by 0 bases and J by 5 bases, and 11 bases separated the two germline ends. The CDR3 covers 15 residues.

V and J are TRBV6-5 and TRBJ1-5, with D hard to call. The sequenced sample was naive CD8+ T cells sorted from blood. This clonotype originated in a man aged 18 to 30 in good health. CDR3 DNA sequence: TGTGCCAGCAGTTACTCGTCGGACGGTTATCAGCCCCAGCATTTT. Protein sequence: CASSYSSDGYQPQHF.